The sequence of this TCR beta chain was determined in a study of T cell clonotyping in hematopoietic cell transplantation. Some clones are missing from TCRdb's copy, which holds only in-frame ones; the method was immunoSEQ multiplex PCR. The sample lists roughly 30,000 clones, under 90% seen once, with around 1.8% in the top ten. The germline CDR1 and CDR2 sequences are SGHAT and FQNNGV. The CDR3 consists of 16 residues. Trimming shortened V by 5 bases and J by 9 bases, and 23 bases separated the two germline ends. Time point here: recipient sample about 28 days before transplant, after cytoreduction.

The input for sequencing was peripheral blood mononuclear cells, taken before stem cell transplant. The chain joins TRBV11-2 to TRBJ2-1, with D tentatively TRBD1 (6 bases). The source is a man aged 35 to 55 with acute myeloid leukemia. Some clones in this sample may be carry-over from other donors' samples. The CDR3 protein is CASSADHREILREQFF. The CDR3 DNA sequence: TGTGCCAGCAGCGCCGACCACAGGGAAATTTTGCGTGAGCAGTTCTTC.